This T cell receptor (beta chain) was retrieved from a study of T cells in Graves' hyperthyroidism and ophthalmopathy. Overall study results and limits: Also found in blood were most expanded thyroid clonotypes above 0.001.

Researchers defined stable Graves' hyperthyroidism as no ophthalmopathy progression within 18 months. From germline, CDR1 is MNHEY and CDR2 SVGAGI. The germline V and J ends were trimmed by 2 bases and 7 bases, with 8 bases remaining between them. The length of the CDR3 is 12 residues. The CDR3 regions of TCR beta were amplified from RNA transcripts. HTBI primers were employed in a first-round RT-PCR of the TCR CDR3. MiXCR, run by TCRdb on the multiplex PCR reads, gives a single entry per CDR3 protein. In the table there are 800,000 or so distinct CDR3 sequences, about two fifths of which are singletons. This clonotype was observed many times. Its specificity is unknown.

This clonotype was obtained from a young man with Graves' hyperthyroidism. Material: blood. The genes are TRBV6-5 and TRBJ1-1, with D uncertain. The CDR3 coding sequence is TGTGCCAGCAGTTACGTATCCGTTGAAGCTTTCTTT. Translated, it gives CASSYVSVEAFF.